Listed below are T cell receptor beta chains from one sample, sequenced in a study of regulatory T cells in long-lasting Graves disease. From the multiplex PCR reads, TCRdb called clonotypes with MiXCR, one entry per CDR3 protein. This table has about 610,000 distinct CDR3 sequences, 16% appearing once. This sample was shared with a second study, whose subject was T cells in Graves' hyperthyroidism and ophthalmopathy.

The starting material was peripheral blood mononuclear cells (PBMCs), obtained at new diagnosis, from a patient treated with antithyroid drugs. The receptors stem from a man younger than 35 with Graves disease. The CDR3 runs from the conserved cysteine through the conserved F or W. Fields, in order: clone size, D gene, V gene, J gene, CDR3 DNA, CDR3 protein. The D gene is left open where the match is weak. Not every row has a clone size; where given, it reads once, few, many or a size class.

clone size: NA; D gene: NA; V gene: TRBV10-2; J gene: TRBJ1-1; CDR3 DNA: TGCGCCAGCAGTGAGTCTGGCGGGCTCGCTGCCAACACTGAAGCTTTCTTT; CDR3 protein: CASSESGGLAANTEAFF
clone size: many; D gene: TRBD2; V gene: TRBV30; J gene: TRBJ2-3; CDR3 DNA: TGTGCCTGGAGTTTTCTAGCGGGAGGCGCAGATACGCAGTATTTT; CDR3 protein: CAWSFLAGGADTQYF
clone size: few; D gene: NA; V gene: TRBV3-1; J gene: TRBJ1-1; CDR3 DNA: TGTGTCAGCAGCCATTGGGGGGCTGAATCTCCTTACACTGAAGCTTTCTTT; CDR3 protein: CVSSHWGAESPYTEAFF
clone size: few; D gene: TRBD2; V gene: TRBV12-3/TRBV12-4; J gene: TRBJ2-2; CDR3 DNA: TGTGCCAGCAGTATCACTAGCGGTCACACCGGGGAGCTGTTTTTT; CDR3 protein: CASSITSGHTGELFF
clone size: NA; D gene: NA; V gene: TRBV28; J gene: TRBJ1-2; CDR3 DNA: TGTGCCAGCTTAAGAGCAAGGGGCGCGGGCTATGGCTACACCTTC; CDR3 protein: CASLRARGAGYGYTF
clone size: NA; D gene: TRBD2; V gene: TRBV15; J gene: TRBJ2-7; CDR3 DNA: TGTGCCACCAGCAGACCTCGGGGGACTAGCGGCTTTTACGAGCAGTACTTC; CDR3 protein: CATSRPRGTSGFYEQYF
clone size: many; D gene: TRBD2; V gene: TRBV7-9; J gene: TRBJ2-1; CDR3 DNA: TGTGCCACTACTAGCGGGGACTACAATGAGCAGTTCTTC; CDR3 protein: CATTSGDYNEQFF
clone size: few; D gene: NA; V gene: TRBV27; J gene: TRBJ2-7; CDR3 DNA: TGTGCCAGCAGACACGGGACCTCTGATGCCTACGAGCAGTACTTC; CDR3 protein: CASRHGTSDAYEQYF
clone size: NA; D gene: NA; V gene: TRBV20-1; J gene: TRBJ2-1; CDR3 DNA: TGCAGTGCTTTCGACAATGAGCAGTTCTTC; CDR3 protein: CSAFDNEQFF
clone size: NA; D gene: NA; V gene: TRBV7-2; J gene: TRBJ1-4; CDR3 DNA: TGTGCCAGCAGCCCTCGGAGCTCTGAAAAACTGTTTTTT; CDR3 protein: CASSPRSSEKLFF
clone size: many; D gene: TRBD1; V gene: TRBV6-5; J gene: TRBJ1-2; CDR3 DNA: TGTGCCAGCAGCTACGATCGACAGGGGGTACAGTATGGCTACACCTTC; CDR3 protein: CASSYDRQGVQYGYTF
clone size: NA; D gene: NA; V gene: TRBV7-6; J gene: TRBJ2-7; CDR3 DNA: TGTGCCAGCACCCTAGGGGGGGCACCCAACGAGCAGTACTTC; CDR3 protein: CASTLGGAPNEQYF
clone size: NA; D gene: TRBD2; V gene: TRBV6-4; J gene: TRBJ2-1; CDR3 DNA: TGTGCCAGCAGAACCAGCGTTTCAGCGGGAGGGGGGGACAATGAGCAGTTCTTC; CDR3 protein: CASRTSVSAGGGDNEQFF
clone size: many; D gene: TRBD2; V gene: TRBV7-6; J gene: TRBJ2-1; CDR3 DNA: TGTGCCAGCAGCAAACTGGGACTAGCGGGAGGCTACAATGAGCAGTTCTTC; CDR3 protein: CASSKLGLAGGYNEQFF
clone size: many; D gene: TRBD2; V gene: TRBV11-1; J gene: TRBJ2-7; CDR3 DNA: TGTGCCAGCAGCTTAGCAGCTAGCGGTTCCTACGAGCAGTACTTC; CDR3 protein: CASSLAASGSYEQYF
clone size: few; D gene: NA; V gene: TRBV4-1; J gene: TRBJ1-3; CDR3 DNA: TGCGCCAGCAGCCAAGGGGGACCTGGAAACACCATATATTTT; CDR3 protein: CASSQGGPGNTIYF
clone size: few; D gene: TRBD1; V gene: TRBV5-1; J gene: TRBJ1-1; CDR3 DNA: TGCGCCAGCAGCCCTTTTTCGGGACAGACCAACACTGAAGCTTTCTTT; CDR3 protein: CASSPFSGQTNTEAFF
clone size: many; D gene: TRBD2; V gene: TRBV5-1; J gene: TRBJ2-1; CDR3 DNA: TGCGCCAGCAGCTTGGAGGGGACTAGCGGTTATGAGCAGTTCTTC; CDR3 protein: CASSLEGTSGYEQFF
clone size: few; D gene: NA; V gene: TRBV2; J gene: TRBJ1-5; CDR3 DNA: TGTGCCAGCAGAAACACTAATCAGCCCCAGCATTTT; CDR3 protein: CASRNTNQPQHF
clone size: NA; D gene: NA; V gene: TRBV24-1; J gene: TRBJ2-1; CDR3 DNA: TGTGCCACCAGTGTCGGGTCTGCGGGACCTAGGAATGAGCAGTTCTTC; CDR3 protein: CATSVGSAGPRNEQFF
clone size: many; D gene: NA; V gene: TRBV12-3/TRBV12-4; J gene: TRBJ1-1; CDR3 DNA: TGTGCCAGCAGTTGGCGGGGGATGAACACTGAAGCTTTCTTT; CDR3 protein: CASSWRGMNTEAFF
clone size: many; D gene: NA; V gene: TRBV6-1; J gene: TRBJ1-2; CDR3 DNA: TGTGCCAGCAGTGAAGCGGGCGGGTACTATGGCTACACCTTC; CDR3 protein: CASSEAGGYYGYTF
clone size: many; D gene: NA; V gene: TRBV20-1; J gene: TRBJ1-2; CDR3 DNA: TGCAGTGCTAGCAGGTTGGAGGGGTCTAACTATGGCTACACCTTC; CDR3 protein: CSASRLEGSNYGYTF
clone size: many; D gene: NA; V gene: TRBV20-1; J gene: TRBJ2-1; CDR3 DNA: TGCAGTGCTAGACACGTGGGGCTTGTGCAGTTCTTC; CDR3 protein: CSARHVGLVQFF
clone size: NA; D gene: NA; V gene: TRBV19; J gene: TRBJ1-5; CDR3 DNA: TGTGCCAGTAGTATATTTGTTAGCAATCAGCCCCAGCATTTT; CDR3 protein: CASSIFVSNQPQHF
clone size: few; D gene: NA; V gene: TRBV20-1; J gene: TRBJ2-2; CDR3 DNA: TGCAGTGTGCGGCAGGAGAACACCGGGGAGCTGTTTTTT; CDR3 protein: CSVRQENTGELFF
clone size: few; D gene: TRBD2; V gene: TRBV5-1; J gene: TRBJ2-2; CDR3 DNA: TGCGCCAGCAGACCCGGACTAGTCCCTAACACCGGGGAGCTGTTTTTT; CDR3 protein: CASRPGLVPNTGELFF
clone size: NA; D gene: NA; V gene: TRBV30; J gene: TRBJ2-3; CDR3 DNA: TGTGCCTGGAGTCGGTCGAGCGGACCCCACACAGATACGCAGTATTTT; CDR3 protein: CAWSRSSGPHTDTQYF
clone size: NA; D gene: NA; V gene: TRBV6-1; J gene: TRBJ2-1; CDR3 DNA: TGTGCCAGCAGTGAAGGCAGGGGGGCTTACAATGAGCAGTTCTTC; CDR3 protein: CASSEGRGAYNEQFF
clone size: NA; D gene: NA; V gene: TRBV4-1; J gene: TRBJ2-7; CDR3 DNA: TGCGCCAGCAGCCAAGACAGGACTCCCTCCTACGAGCAGTACTTC; CDR3 protein: CASSQDRTPSYEQYF
clone size: few; D gene: TRBD2; V gene: TRBV27; J gene: TRBJ2-2; CDR3 DNA: TGTGCCAGCAGTTTTATGGGGGGGGTGAACACCGGGGAGCTGTTTTTT; CDR3 protein: CASSFMGGVNTGELFF
clone size: many; D gene: NA; V gene: TRBV13; J gene: TRBJ1-1; CDR3 DNA: TGTGCCAGCCGGCTGAGAGGGGCGAACACTGAAGCTTTCTTT; CDR3 protein: CASRLRGANTEAFF
clone size: many; D gene: NA; V gene: TRBV3-1; J gene: TRBJ2-2; CDR3 DNA: TGTGCCAGCACCGGCGGCTTGAACACCGGGGAGCTGTTTTTT; CDR3 protein: CASTGGLNTGELFF
clone size: NA; D gene: NA; V gene: TRBV9; J gene: TRBJ1-3; CDR3 DNA: TGTGCCAGCAGCGTCACTCTGGGGGCGTCTGGAAACACCATATATTTT; CDR3 protein: CASSVTLGASGNTIYF
clone size: few; D gene: TRBD1; V gene: TRBV20-1; J gene: TRBJ2-1; CDR3 DNA: TGCAGTGCTAGACCCGGACAGGGGATCTTCAATGGGCAGTTCTTC; CDR3 protein: CSARPGQGIFNGQFF